The clone carrying this TCR beta chain came up many times. This may come from a read error, since a much larger clone is one base off. Germline V gives CDR1 SGHDN, CDR2 FVKESK. The V end lost 4 bases, the J end lost 2 bases, and 3 bases lay between the germline ends. The CDR3 is 11 amino acids. These data are taken from a study of Graves' ophthalmopathy and Graves' hyperthyroidism. Using RNA transcripts, the TCR beta CDR3 regions were amplified. In the first round, RT-PCR was carried out with HTBI primers, and a multiplex PCR formed the second round. TCRdb recomputed calls from the multiplex PCR reads with MiXCR, one row per CDR3 protein. This repertoire shows hundreds of thousands of distinct CDR3 sequences, 15% to 17% found once; its top ten account for 5.5% to 7%. Excluded were patients with other autoimmune diseases, uncontrolled infections, pregnancy or lactation.

The chain uses TRBV14 and TRBJ2-7; D is unclear. The sequenced sample consisted of peripheral blood. The receptor was isolated from a woman under 30 with stable Graves' hyperthyroidism. The CDR3 sequence is CASSPPYEQYF. CDR3 DNA sequence: TGTGCCAGCAGCCCCCCCTACGAGCAGTACTTC.